This is a list of T cell receptor beta chains from one sample in a study of T cell clonotyping in hematopoietic cell transplantation. TCRdb's table, derived via immunoSEQ multiplex PCR, lists solely in-frame clones and lacks some. The sample lists roughly 44,000 clones; 85% were seen once. The starting material was peripheral blood mononuclear cells, obtained before stem cell transplant. The receptors come from a man aged 55 to 70 with acute myeloid leukemia. Some clones in this sample may be carry-over from other donors' samples. CDR3s include the opening cysteine and the closing phenylalanine or tryptophan. A D gene is named only where the DNA matches it firmly. The size of a clone is reported for some rows only, either as once, few or many, or as a class for expanded clones.

V gene: TRBV6-1
J gene: TRBJ1-1
clone size: NA
D gene: NA
CDR3 protein: CASSRDVIENTEAFF
CDR3 DNA: TGTGCCAGCAGTAGGGACGTTATCGAGAACACTGAAGCTTTCTTT

V gene: TRBV9
J gene: TRBJ1-5
clone size: NA
D gene: TRBD1
CDR3 protein: CASSAGQGRGQPQHF
CDR3 DNA: TGTGCCAGCAGCGCCGGACAGGGAAGAGGTCAGCCCCAGCATTTT

V gene: TRBV19
J gene: TRBJ1-6
clone size: once
D gene: TRBD1
CDR3 protein: CASSIYRTGLDSPLHF
CDR3 DNA: TGTGCCAGTAGTATCTATCGGACAGGGCTAGATTCACCCCTCCACTTT

V gene: TRBV28
J gene: TRBJ1-5
clone size: NA
D gene: NA
CDR3 protein: CASSLGSRGSNQPQHF
CDR3 DNA: TGTGCCAGCAGTTTGGGAAGTCGCGGCAGCAATCAGCCCCAGCATTTT

V gene: TRBV29-1
J gene: TRBJ2-7
clone size: NA
D gene: TRBD2
CDR3 protein: CSVVNSGEYYEQYF
CDR3 DNA: TGCAGCGTTGTGAATAGCGGGGAATATTACGAGCAGTACTTC

V gene: TRBV5-4
J gene: TRBJ1-4
clone size: NA
D gene: NA
CDR3 protein: CASSPGQRYEKLFF
CDR3 DNA: TGTGCCAGCAGCCCCGGACAGAGATATGAAAAACTGTTTTTT

V gene: TRBV13
J gene: TRBJ2-3
clone size: NA
D gene: TRBD2
CDR3 protein: CASSPGLAGRPSTDTQYF
CDR3 DNA: TGTGCCAGCAGCCCGGGACTAGCGGGACGCCCTAGCACAGATACGCAGTATTTT

V gene: TRBV25-1
J gene: TRBJ2-5
clone size: NA
D gene: TRBD1
CDR3 protein: CASSGQGVETQYF
CDR3 DNA: TGTGCCAGCAGTGGACAGGGGGTAGAGACCCAGTACTTC

V gene: TRBV6-1
J gene: TRBJ1-2
clone size: few
D gene: NA
CDR3 protein: CASSTTNGGYGYTF
CDR3 DNA: TGTGCCAGCAGTACAACCAACGGGGGCTATGGCTACACCTTC

V gene: TRBV6-6
J gene: TRBJ2-7
clone size: NA
D gene: NA
CDR3 protein: CASSGIMRYEQYF
CDR3 DNA: TGTGCCAGCTCCGGGATCATGCGATACGAGCAGTACTTC

V gene: TRBV15
J gene: TRBJ1-5
clone size: NA
D gene: NA
CDR3 protein: CATSRDWGLQHF
CDR3 DNA: TGTGCCACCAGCAGAGACTGGGGGCTCCAGCATTTT

V gene: TRBV5-4
J gene: TRBJ1-2
clone size: NA
D gene: NA
CDR3 protein: CASSFRDRVLGGYTF
CDR3 DNA: TGTGCCAGCAGCTTCCGGGACCGGGTATTGGGTGGCTACACCTTC

V gene: TRBV28
J gene: TRBJ1-4
clone size: NA
D gene: NA
CDR3 protein: CAVKGPREKLFF
CDR3 DNA: TGTGCAGTGAAAGGCCCTAGGGAAAAACTGTTTTTT

V gene: TRBV4-3
J gene: TRBJ2-7
clone size: NA
D gene: TRBD2
CDR3 protein: CASSQGLGSGASYEQYF
CDR3 DNA: TGCGCCAGCAGCCAAGGCCTGGGAAGCGGGGCCTCCTACGAGCAGTACTTC

V gene: TRBV5-6
J gene: TRBJ2-7
clone size: NA
D gene: NA
CDR3 protein: CASSLQGYEQYF
CDR3 DNA: TGTGCCAGCAGCTTGCAGGGCTACGAGCAGTACTTC

V gene: TRBV2
J gene: TRBJ1-3
clone size: NA
D gene: NA
CDR3 protein: CASSEALNPSHRSGNTIYF
CDR3 DNA: TGTGCCAGCAGTGAAGCGCTGAACCCGTCCCATAGATCTGGAAACACCATATATTTT

V gene: TRBV2
J gene: TRBJ2-7
clone size: NA
D gene: NA
CDR3 protein: CASSALPVGSSYEQYF
CDR3 DNA: TGTGCCAGCAGTGCCTTACCCGTCGGCAGCTCCTACGAGCAGTACTTC

V gene: TRBV11-3
J gene: TRBJ1-2
clone size: NA
D gene: NA
CDR3 protein: CASSPGRASNYGYTF
CDR3 DNA: TGTGCCAGCAGCCCAGGCAGGGCCAGTAACTATGGCTACACCTTC

V gene: TRBV10-3
J gene: TRBJ1-1
clone size: NA
D gene: NA
CDR3 protein: CAISGQSTMNTEAFF
CDR3 DNA: TGTGCCATCAGTGGACAGTCTACCATGAACACTGAAGCTTTCTTT

V gene: TRBV29-1
J gene: TRBJ2-7
clone size: few
D gene: TRBD2
CDR3 protein: CSVEGGTRGAPYEQYF
CDR3 DNA: TGCAGCGTTGAAGGGGGGACTAGAGGGGCCCCCTACGAGCAGTACTTC

V gene: TRBV2
J gene: TRBJ1-2
clone size: NA
D gene: NA
CDR3 protein: CASSGNYGYTF
CDR3 DNA: TGTGCCAGCAGTGGGAACTATGGCTACACCTTC

V gene: TRBV5-4
J gene: TRBJ1-1
clone size: NA
D gene: NA
CDR3 protein: CASSSLAGVNTEAFF
CDR3 DNA: TGTGCCAGCAGCTCCCTCGCGGGGGTGAACACTGAAGCTTTCTTT

V gene: TRBV5-1
J gene: TRBJ2-4
clone size: once
D gene: TRBD2
CDR3 protein: CASSLTSGGAKNIQYF
CDR3 DNA: TGCGCCAGCAGCCTCACTAGCGGGGGGGCCAAAAACATTCAGTACTTC

V gene: TRBV27
J gene: TRBJ1-5
clone size: NA
D gene: NA
CDR3 protein: CASGEHSNQPQHF
CDR3 DNA: TGTGCCAGCGGGGAACATAGCAATCAGCCCCAGCATTTT

V gene: TRBV6-6
J gene: TRBJ2-7
clone size: NA
D gene: NA
CDR3 protein: CASSYSSYEQYF
CDR3 DNA: TGTGCCAGCAGTTACTCTTCCTACGAGCAGTACTTC

V gene: TRBV18
J gene: TRBJ1-2
clone size: once
D gene: TRBD1
CDR3 protein: CASSPSRQGERYGYTF
CDR3 DNA: TGTGCCAGCTCACCGTCTAGACAGGGAGAACGGTATGGCTACACCTTC

V gene: TRBV6-4
J gene: TRBJ2-7
clone size: NA
D gene: TRBD1
CDR3 protein: CASSDPGTVICSYEQYF
CDR3 DNA: TGTGCCAGCAGTGACCCCGGGACAGTGATTTGCTCCTACGAGCAGTACTTC

V gene: TRBV7-9
J gene: TRBJ2-7
clone size: NA
D gene: TRBD1
CDR3 protein: CASSFSGTGVAYEQYF
CDR3 DNA: TGTGCCAGCAGCTTTTCCGGGACAGGGGTGGCCTACGAGCAGTACTTC

V gene: TRBV5-4
J gene: TRBJ1-2
clone size: NA
D gene: NA
CDR3 protein: CASSLAGNYGYTF
CDR3 DNA: TGTGCCAGCAGCTTGGCAGGGAACTATGGCTACACCTTC

V gene: TRBV11-3
J gene: TRBJ2-7
clone size: NA
D gene: TRBD2
CDR3 protein: CASSPGLAGGRVGYEQYF
CDR3 DNA: TGTGCCAGCAGCCCGGGACTAGCGGGGGGCCGGGTCGGCTACGAGCAGTACTTC

V gene: TRBV19
J gene: TRBJ1-4
clone size: once
D gene: NA
CDR3 protein: CASSREGGDEKLFF
CDR3 DNA: TGTGCCAGTAGTCGGGAGGGAGGGGATGAAAAACTGTTTTTT

V gene: TRBV6-5
J gene: TRBJ2-7
clone size: NA
D gene: NA
CDR3 protein: CASSSAYEQYF
CDR3 DNA: TGTGCCAGCAGTTCCGCCTACGAGCAGTACTTC

V gene: TRBV10-3
J gene: TRBJ1-5
clone size: few
D gene: NA
CDR3 protein: CAISGKEDSNQPQHF
CDR3 DNA: TGTGCCATCAGTGGGAAAGAAGATAGCAATCAGCCCCAGCATTTT

V gene: TRBV6-1
J gene: TRBJ2-7
clone size: NA
D gene: NA
CDR3 protein: CASGRGQLEGWKQYF
CDR3 DNA: TGTGCCAGCGGTAGAGGACAGTTGGAAGGGTGGAAGCAGTACTTC

V gene: TRBV2
J gene: TRBJ2-3
clone size: NA
D gene: TRBD2
CDR3 protein: CASHERETSTDTQYF
CDR3 DNA: TGTGCCAGCCACGAGCGGGAGACTAGCACAGATACGCAGTATTTT

V gene: TRBV7-2
J gene: TRBJ2-7
clone size: few
D gene: TRBD1
CDR3 protein: CASGETGGSYYEQYF
CDR3 DNA: TGTGCCAGCGGAGAAACAGGGGGGTCCTACTACGAGCAGTACTTC

V gene: TRBV27
J gene: TRBJ2-7
clone size: NA
D gene: NA
CDR3 protein: CASCKVGVAYEQYF
CDR3 DNA: TGTGCCAGTTGCAAGGTGGGGGTAGCCTACGAGCAGTACTTC

V gene: TRBV28
J gene: TRBJ2-7
clone size: NA
D gene: TRBD1
CDR3 protein: CASSPTTGTGVNEQYF
CDR3 DNA: TGTGCCAGCAGTCCTACTACCGGGACAGGGGTCAACGAGCAGTACTTC

V gene: TRBV6-1
J gene: TRBJ1-5
clone size: NA
D gene: NA
CDR3 protein: CASSGGETAYNQPQHF
CDR3 DNA: TGTGCCAGCAGTGGAGGGGAGACAGCCTACAATCAGCCCCAGCATTTT

V gene: TRBV5-1
J gene: TRBJ2-3
clone size: NA
D gene: NA
CDR3 protein: CASSLGRTTDTQYF
CDR3 DNA: TGCGCCAGCAGCTTAGGGCGGACCACAGATACGCAGTATTTT

V gene: TRBV7-2
J gene: TRBJ2-7
clone size: NA
D gene: TRBD2
CDR3 protein: CASSRGGRPYEQYF
CDR3 DNA: TGTGCCAGCAGCCGGGGGGGGCGCCCCTACGAGCAGTACTTC

V gene: TRBV27
J gene: TRBJ1-6
clone size: once
D gene: NA
CDR3 protein: CASSLFFLRGSPLHF
CDR3 DNA: TGTGCCAGCAGTTTATTCTTTTTACGGGGCTCACCCCTCCACTTT

V gene: TRBV15
J gene: TRBJ1-5
clone size: NA
D gene: NA
CDR3 protein: CATSPHRGLGSNQPQHF
CDR3 DNA: TGTGCCACCAGCCCCCACCGAGGGCTGGGAAGCAATCAGCCCCAGCATTTT